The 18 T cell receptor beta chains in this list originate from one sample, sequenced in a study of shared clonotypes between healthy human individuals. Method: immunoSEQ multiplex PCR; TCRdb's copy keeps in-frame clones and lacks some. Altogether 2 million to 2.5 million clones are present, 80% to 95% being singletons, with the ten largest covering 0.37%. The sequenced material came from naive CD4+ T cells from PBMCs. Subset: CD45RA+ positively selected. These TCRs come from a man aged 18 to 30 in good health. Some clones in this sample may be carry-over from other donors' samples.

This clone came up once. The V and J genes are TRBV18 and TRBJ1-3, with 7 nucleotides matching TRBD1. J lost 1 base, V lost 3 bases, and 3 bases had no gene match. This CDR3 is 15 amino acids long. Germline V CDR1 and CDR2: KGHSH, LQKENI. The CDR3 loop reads CASSPSDRSGNTIYF. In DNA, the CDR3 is TGTGCCAGCTCACCCTCGGACAGGTCTGGAAACACCATATATTTT. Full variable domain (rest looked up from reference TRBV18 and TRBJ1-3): NAGVMQNPRHLVRRRGQEARLRCSPMKGHSHVYWYRQLPEEGLKFMVYLQKENIIDESGMPKERFSAEFPKEGPSILRIQQVVRGDSAAYFCASSPSDRSGNTIYFGEGSWLTVV.

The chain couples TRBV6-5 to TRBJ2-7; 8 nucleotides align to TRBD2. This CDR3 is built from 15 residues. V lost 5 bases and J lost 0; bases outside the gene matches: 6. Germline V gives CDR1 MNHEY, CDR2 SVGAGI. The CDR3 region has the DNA TGTGCCAGCAGTGGGGGTAGCGGGAACTCCTACGAGCAGTACTTC. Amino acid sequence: CASSGGSGNSYEQYF.

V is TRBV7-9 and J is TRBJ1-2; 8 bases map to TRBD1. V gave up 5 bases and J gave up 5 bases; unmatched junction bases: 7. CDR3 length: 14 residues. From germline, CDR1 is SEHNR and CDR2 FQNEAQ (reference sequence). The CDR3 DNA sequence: TGTGCCAGCAGCCCCTGGACAGGGAGGTATGGCTACACCTTC. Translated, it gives CASSPWTGRYGYTF.

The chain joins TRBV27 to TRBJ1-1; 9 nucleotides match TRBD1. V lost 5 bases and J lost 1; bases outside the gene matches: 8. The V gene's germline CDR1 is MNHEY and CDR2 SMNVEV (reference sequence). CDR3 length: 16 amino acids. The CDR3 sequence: CASSPRTGDTNTEAFF. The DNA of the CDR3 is TGTGCCAGCAGTCCGCGGACAGGGGACACGAACACTGAAGCTTTCTTT.

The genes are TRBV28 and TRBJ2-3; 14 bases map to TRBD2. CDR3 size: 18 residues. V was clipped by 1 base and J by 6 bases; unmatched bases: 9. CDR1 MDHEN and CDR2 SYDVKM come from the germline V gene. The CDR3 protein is CASSLFSTSGRAADTQYF. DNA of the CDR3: TGTGCCAGCAGTTTATTTTCGACTAGCGGGAGGGCCGCCGATACGCAGTATTTT. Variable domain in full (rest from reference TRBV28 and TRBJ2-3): DVKVTQSSRYLVKRTGEKVFLECVQDMDHENMFWYRQDPGLGLRLIYFSYDVKMKEKGDIPEGYSVSREKKERFSLILESASTNQTSMYLCASSLFSTSGRAADTQYFGPGTRLTVL.

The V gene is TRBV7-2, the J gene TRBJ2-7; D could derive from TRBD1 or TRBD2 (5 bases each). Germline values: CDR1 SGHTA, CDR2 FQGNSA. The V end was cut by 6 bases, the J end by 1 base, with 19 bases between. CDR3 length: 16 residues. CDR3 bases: TGTGCCAGCAGTAGAGACGGGACCGCGAAATCCTACGAGCAGTACTTC. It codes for CASSRDGTAKSYEQYF.

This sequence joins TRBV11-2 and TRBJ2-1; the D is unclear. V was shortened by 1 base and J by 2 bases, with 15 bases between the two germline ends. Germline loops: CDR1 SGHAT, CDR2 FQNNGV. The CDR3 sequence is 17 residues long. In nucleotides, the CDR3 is TGTGCCAGCAGCTTAGGGCTCCTCCCGGCCCCCTACAATGAGCAGTTCTTC. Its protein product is CASSLGLLPAPYNEQFF.

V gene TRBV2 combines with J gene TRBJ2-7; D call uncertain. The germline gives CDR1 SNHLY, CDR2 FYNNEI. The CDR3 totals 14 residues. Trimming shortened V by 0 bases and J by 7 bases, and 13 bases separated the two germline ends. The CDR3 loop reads CASSEAFTNREQYF. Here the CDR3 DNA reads TGTGCCAGCAGTGAAGCGTTTACAAACCGGGAGCAGTACTTC.

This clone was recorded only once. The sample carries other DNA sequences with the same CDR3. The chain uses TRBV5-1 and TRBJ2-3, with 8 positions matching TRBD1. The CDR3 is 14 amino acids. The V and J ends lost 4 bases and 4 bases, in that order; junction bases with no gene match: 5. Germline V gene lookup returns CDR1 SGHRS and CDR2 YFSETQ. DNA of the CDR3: TGCGCCAGCAGCCTAGGACAGGGTTCAGATACGCAGTATTTT. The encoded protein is CASSLGQGSDTQYF.

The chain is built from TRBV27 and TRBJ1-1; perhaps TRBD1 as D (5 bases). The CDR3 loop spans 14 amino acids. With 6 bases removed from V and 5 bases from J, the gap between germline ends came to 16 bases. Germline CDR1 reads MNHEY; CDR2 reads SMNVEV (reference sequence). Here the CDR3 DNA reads TGTGCCAGCAGCCTAAGGGCAGGGAGAACTGAAGCTTTCTTT. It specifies CASSLRAGRTEAFF.

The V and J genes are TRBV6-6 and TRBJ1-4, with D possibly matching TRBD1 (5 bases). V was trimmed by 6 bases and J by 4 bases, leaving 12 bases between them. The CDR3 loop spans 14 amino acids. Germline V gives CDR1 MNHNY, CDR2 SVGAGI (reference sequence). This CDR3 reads CASSTGTLNEKLFF. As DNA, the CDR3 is TGTGCCAGCAGCACCGGGACCCTTAATGAAAAACTGTTTTTT.

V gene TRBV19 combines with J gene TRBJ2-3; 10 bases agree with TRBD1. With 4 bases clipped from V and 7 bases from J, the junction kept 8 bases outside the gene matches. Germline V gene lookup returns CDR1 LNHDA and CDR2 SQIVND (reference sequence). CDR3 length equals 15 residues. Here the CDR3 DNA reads TGTGCCAGTAGTAGCAACCGGGACAGGGGCAATACGCAGTATTTT. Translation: CASSSNRDRGNTQYF.

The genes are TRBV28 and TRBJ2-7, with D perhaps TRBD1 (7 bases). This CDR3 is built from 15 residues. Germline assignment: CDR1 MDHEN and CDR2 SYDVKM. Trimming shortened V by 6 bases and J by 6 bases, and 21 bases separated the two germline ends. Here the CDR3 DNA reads TGTGCCAGCAGGGCCCAGGGGGGCGTCCTTCGCGAGCAGTACTTC. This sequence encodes CASRAQGGVLREQYF.

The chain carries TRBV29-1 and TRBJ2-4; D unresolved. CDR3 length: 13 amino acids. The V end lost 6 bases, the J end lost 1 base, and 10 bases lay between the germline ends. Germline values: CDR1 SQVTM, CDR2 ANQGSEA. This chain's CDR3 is CSVFILAKNIQYF. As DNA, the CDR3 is TGCAGCGTCTTTATTCTCGCCAAAAACATTCAGTACTTC.

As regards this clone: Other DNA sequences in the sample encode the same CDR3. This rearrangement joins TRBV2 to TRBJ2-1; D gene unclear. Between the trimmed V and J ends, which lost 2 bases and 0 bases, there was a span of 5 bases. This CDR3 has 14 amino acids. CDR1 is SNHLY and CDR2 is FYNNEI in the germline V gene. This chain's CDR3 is CASSELSSYNEQFF. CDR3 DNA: TGTGCCAGCAGTGAATTAAGCTCCTACAATGAGCAGTTCTTC.

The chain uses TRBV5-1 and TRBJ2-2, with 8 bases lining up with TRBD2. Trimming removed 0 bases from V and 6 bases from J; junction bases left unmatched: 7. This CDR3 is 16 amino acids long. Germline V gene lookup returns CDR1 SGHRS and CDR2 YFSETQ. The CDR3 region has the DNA TGCGCCAGCAGCTTGGCGCGGGAGGCGTTGCCCGGGGAGCTGTTTTTT. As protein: CASSLAREALPGELFF.

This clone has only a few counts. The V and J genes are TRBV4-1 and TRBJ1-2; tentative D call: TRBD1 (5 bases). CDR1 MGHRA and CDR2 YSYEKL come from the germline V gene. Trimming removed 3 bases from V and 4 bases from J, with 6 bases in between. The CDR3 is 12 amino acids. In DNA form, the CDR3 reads TGCGCCAGCAGCCAGGGGACCTATGGCTACACCTTC. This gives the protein CASSQGTYGYTF.

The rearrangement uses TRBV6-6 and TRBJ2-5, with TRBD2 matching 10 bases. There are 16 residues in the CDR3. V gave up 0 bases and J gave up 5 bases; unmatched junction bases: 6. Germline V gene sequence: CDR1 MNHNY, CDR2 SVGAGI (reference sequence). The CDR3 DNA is TGTGCCAGCAGTTACTCCTTTCCAGCGGGAGGGGAGACCCAGTACTTC. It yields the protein CASSYSFPAGGETQYF.